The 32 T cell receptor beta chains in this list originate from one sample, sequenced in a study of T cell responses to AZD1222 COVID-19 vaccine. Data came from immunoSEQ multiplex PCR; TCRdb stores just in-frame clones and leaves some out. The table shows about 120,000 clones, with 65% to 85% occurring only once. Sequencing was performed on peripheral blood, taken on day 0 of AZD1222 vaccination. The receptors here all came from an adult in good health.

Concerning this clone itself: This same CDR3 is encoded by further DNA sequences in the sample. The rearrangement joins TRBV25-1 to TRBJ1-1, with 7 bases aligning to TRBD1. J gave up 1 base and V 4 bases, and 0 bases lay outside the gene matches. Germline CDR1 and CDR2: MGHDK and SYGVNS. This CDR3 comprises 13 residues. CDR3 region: CASSGQGNTEAFF. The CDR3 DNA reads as TGTGCCAGCAGTGGACAGGGGAACACTGAAGCTTTCTTT.

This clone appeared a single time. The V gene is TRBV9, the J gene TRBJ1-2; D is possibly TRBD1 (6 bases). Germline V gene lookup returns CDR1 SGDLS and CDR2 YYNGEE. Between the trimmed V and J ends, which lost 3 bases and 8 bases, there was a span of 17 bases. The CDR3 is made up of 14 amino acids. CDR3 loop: CASSGGDIPRGYTF. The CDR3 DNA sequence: TGTGCCAGCAGCGGAGGGGACATCCCGAGGGGCTACACCTTC.

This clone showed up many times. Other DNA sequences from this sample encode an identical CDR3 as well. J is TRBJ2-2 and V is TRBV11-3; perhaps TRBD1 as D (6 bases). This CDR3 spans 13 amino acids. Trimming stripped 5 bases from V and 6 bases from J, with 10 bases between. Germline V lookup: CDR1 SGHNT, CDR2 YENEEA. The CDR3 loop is CASSLRTAGELFF. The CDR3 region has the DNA TGTGCCAGCAGCCTAAGGACAGCCGGGGAGCTGTTTTTT.

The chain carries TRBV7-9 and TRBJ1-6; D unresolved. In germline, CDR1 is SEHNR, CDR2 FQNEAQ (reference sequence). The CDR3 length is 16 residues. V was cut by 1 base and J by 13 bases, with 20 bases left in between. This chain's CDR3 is CASSLEAEVSGNPLHF. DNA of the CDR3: TGTGCCAGCAGCTTAGAAGCGGAGGTATCAGGCAATCCCCTCCACTTT.

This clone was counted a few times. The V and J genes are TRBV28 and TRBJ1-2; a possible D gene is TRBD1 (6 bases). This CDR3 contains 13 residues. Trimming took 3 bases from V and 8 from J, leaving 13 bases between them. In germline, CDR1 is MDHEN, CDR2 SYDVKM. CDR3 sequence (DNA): TGTGCCAGCAGTTTTGGTCAGGGGTTCGGCTACACCTTC. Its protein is CASSFGQGFGYTF.

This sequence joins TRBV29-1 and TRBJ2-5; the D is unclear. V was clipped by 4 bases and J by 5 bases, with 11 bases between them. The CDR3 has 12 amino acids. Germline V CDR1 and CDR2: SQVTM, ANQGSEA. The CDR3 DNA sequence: TGCAGCGTTGCTTCAGAGGCCGAGACCCAGTACTTC. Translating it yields CSVASEAETQYF.

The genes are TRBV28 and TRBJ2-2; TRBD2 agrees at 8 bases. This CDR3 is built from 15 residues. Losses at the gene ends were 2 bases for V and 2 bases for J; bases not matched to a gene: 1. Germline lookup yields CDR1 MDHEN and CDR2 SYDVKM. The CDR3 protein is CASSLAGGNTGELFF. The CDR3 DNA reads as TGTGCCAGCAGTTTAGCGGGAGGAAACACCGGGGAGCTGTTTTTT.

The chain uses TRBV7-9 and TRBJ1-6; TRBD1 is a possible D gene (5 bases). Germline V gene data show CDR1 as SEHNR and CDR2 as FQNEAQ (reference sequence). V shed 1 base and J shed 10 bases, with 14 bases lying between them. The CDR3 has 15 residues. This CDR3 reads CASSLVGQGNSPLHF. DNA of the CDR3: TGTGCCAGCAGCTTAGTAGGCCAGGGCAACTCACCCCTCCACTTT. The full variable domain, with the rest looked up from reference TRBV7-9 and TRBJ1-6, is DTGVSQNPRHKITKRGQNVTFRCDPISEHNRLYWYRQTLGQGPEFLTYFQNEAQLEKSRLLSDRFSAERPKGSFSTLEIQRTEQGDSAMYLCASSLVGQGNSPLHFGNGTRLTVT.

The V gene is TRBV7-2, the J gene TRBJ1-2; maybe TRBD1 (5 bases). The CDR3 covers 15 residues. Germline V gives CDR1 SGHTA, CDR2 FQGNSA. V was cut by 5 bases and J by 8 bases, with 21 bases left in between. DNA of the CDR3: TGTGCCAGCAGCGTACCTGAGCTGGGGGTGAGAGGCTACACCTTC. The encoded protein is CASSVPELGVRGYTF.

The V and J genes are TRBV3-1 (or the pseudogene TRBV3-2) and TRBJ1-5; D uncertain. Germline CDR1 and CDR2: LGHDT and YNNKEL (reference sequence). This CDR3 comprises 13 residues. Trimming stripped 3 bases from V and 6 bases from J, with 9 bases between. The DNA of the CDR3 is TGTGCCAGCAGCCAGACGGAGGGTCAGCCCCAGCATTTT. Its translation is CASSQTEGQPQHF.

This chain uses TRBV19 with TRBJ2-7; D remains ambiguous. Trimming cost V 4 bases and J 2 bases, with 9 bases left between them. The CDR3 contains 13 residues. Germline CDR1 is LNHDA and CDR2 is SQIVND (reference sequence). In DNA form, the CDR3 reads TGTGCCAGTAGTAACGAGGTACCCTACGAGCAGTACTTC. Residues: CASSNEVPYEQYF.

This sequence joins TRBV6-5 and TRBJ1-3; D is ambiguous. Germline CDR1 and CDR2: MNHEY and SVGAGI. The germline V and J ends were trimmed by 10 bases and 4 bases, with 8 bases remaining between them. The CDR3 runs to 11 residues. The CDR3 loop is CATWRGNTIYF. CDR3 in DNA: TGTGCCACCTGGCGAGGAAACACCATATATTTT.

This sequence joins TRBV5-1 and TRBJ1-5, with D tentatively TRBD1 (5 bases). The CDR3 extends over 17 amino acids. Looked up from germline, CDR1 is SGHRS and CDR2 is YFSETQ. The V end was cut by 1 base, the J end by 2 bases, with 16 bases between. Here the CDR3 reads CASSLTARDRGNQPQHF. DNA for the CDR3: TGCGCCAGCAGCTTGACTGCCAGGGACCGGGGCAATCAGCCCCAGCATTTT.

CDR3 DNA sequence: TGTGCCAGCAGCTTGGGACAGGGGGCAATCCCGTACGAGCAGTACTTC. This gives the protein CASSLGQGAIPYEQYF. The chain employs TRBV5-4 and TRBJ2-7; TRBD1 agrees at 10 bases. V shed 0 bases, J shed 4 bases, and the junction held 7 bases outside the gene matches. This CDR3 comprises 16 residues. Germline CDR1 reads SGHNT; CDR2 reads YYREEE (reference sequence).

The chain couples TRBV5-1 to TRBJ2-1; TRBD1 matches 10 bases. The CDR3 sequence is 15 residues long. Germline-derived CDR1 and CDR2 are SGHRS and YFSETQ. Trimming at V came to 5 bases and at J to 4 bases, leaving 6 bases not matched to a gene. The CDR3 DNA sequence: TGCGCCAGCAGATTCCGGGACAGGGGTTACAATGAGCAGTTCTTC. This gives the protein CASRFRDRGYNEQFF.

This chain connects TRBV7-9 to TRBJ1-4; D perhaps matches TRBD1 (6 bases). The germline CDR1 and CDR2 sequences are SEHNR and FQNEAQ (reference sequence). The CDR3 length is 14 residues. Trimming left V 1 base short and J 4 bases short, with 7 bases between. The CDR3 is CASSLVDSNEKLFF. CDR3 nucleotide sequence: TGTGCCAGCAGCTTAGTGGACAGTAATGAAAAACTGTTTTTT.

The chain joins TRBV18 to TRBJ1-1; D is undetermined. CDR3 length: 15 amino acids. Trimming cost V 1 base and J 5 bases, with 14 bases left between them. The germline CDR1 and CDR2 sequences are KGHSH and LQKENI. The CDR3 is CASSPLRDSRTEAFF. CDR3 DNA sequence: TGTGCCAGCTCACCACTTAGAGATAGTAGAACTGAAGCTTTCTTT.

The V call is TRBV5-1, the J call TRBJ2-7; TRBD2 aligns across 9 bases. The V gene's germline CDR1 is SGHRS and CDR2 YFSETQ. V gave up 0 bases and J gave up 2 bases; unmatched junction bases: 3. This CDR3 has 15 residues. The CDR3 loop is CASSLGAGGAYEQYF. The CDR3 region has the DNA TGCGCCAGCAGCTTGGGAGCGGGAGGAGCCTACGAGCAGTACTTC.

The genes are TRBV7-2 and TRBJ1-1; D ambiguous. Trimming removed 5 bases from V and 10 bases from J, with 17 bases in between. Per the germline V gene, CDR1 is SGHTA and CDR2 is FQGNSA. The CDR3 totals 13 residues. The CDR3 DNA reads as TGTGCCAGCAGCCGTCAAGTGGGAGTTACAGCTTTCTTT. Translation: CASSRQVGVTAFF.

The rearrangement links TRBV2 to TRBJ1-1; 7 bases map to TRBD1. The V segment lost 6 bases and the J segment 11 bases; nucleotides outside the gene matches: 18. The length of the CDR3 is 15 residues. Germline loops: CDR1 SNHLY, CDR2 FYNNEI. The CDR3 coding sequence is TGTGCCAGCAGGAGTTGGGAAGGGGGCGCCCAGGGGGCTTTCTTT. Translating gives CASRSWEGGAQGAFF.

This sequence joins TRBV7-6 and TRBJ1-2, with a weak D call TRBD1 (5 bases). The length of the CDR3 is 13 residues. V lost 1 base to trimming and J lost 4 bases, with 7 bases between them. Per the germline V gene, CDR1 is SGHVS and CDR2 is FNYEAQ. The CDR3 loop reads CASSLGGTYGYTF. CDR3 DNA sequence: TGTGCCAGCAGCTTAGGGGGGACCTATGGCTACACCTTC.

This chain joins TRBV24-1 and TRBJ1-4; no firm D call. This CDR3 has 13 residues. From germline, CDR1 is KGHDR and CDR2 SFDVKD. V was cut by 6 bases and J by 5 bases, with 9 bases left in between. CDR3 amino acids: CATSLSGNEKLFF. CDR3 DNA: TGTGCCACCAGTTTGTCTGGGAATGAAAAACTGTTTTTT.

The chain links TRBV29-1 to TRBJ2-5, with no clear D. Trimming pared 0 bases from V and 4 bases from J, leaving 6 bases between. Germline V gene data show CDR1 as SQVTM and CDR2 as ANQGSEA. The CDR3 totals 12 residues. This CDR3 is CSVEEGAETQYF. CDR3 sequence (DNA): TGCAGCGTTGAAGAGGGCGCAGAGACCCAGTACTTC.

The CDR3 region has the DNA TGCGCCAGCAGCGGACGGGAGGGGTACGAGCAGTACTTC. It is translated as CASSGREGYEQYF. The chain is built from TRBV10-1 and TRBJ2-7; TRBD2 aligns across 8 bases. The CDR3 is made up of 13 amino acids. Germline V gene sequence: CDR1 WNHNN, CDR2 SYGVQD (reference sequence). V shed 6 bases, J shed 4 bases, and the junction held 5 bases outside the gene matches.

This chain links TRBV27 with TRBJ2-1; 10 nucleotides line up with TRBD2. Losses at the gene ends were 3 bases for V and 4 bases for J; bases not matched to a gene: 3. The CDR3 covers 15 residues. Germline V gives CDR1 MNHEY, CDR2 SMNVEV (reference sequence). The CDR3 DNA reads TGTGCCAGCAGTTTGGGAGCGGGAGGGTACAATGAGCAGTTCTTC. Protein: CASSLGAGGYNEQFF.

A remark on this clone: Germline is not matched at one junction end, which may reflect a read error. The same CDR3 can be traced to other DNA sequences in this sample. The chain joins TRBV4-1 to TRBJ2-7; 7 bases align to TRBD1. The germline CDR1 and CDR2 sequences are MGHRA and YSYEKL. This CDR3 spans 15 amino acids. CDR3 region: CASSHGTATAYEQYF. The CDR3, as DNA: TGCGCCAGCAGCCATGGGACAGCAACTGCCTACGAACAGTACTTC.

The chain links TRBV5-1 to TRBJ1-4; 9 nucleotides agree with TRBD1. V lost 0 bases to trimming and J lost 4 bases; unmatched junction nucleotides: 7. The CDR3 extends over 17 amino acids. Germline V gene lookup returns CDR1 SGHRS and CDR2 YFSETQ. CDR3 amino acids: CASSLDETGGNNEKLFF. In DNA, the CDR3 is TGCGCCAGCAGCTTGGATGAGACAGGGGGGAATAATGAAAAACTGTTTTTT.

The CDR3 here is CARSTAGSPLHF. The DNA of the CDR3 is TGTGCCAGAAGCACCGCGGGTTCACCCCTCCACTTT. V and J are TRBV5-3 and TRBJ1-6; no firm D call. TRBV5-3 is annotated as an ORF whose role is uncertain. The germline V and J ends were trimmed by 4 bases and 9 bases, with 8 bases remaining between them. CDR3 length: 12 amino acids.

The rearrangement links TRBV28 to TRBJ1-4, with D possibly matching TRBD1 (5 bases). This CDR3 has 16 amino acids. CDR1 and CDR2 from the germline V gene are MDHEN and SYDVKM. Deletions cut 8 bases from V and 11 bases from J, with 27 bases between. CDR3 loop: CASRTSFTGVAAKLFF. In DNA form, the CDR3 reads TGTGCCAGCCGGACATCCTTCACGGGGGTAGCGGCCAAACTGTTTTTT.

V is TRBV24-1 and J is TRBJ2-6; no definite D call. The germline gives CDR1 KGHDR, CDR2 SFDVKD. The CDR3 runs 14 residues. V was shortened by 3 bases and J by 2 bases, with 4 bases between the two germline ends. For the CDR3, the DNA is TGTGCCACCAGTGATAGTCCTGGGGCCAACGTCCTGACTTTC. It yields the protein CATSDSPGANVLTF.

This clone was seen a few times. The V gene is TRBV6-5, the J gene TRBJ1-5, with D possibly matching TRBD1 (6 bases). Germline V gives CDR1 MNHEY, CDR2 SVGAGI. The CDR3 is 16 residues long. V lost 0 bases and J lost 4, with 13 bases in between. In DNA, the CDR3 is TGTGCCAGCAGTTACTCGTCCGGGGGCCTTAATCAGCCCCAGCATTTT. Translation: CASSYSSGGLNQPQHF.

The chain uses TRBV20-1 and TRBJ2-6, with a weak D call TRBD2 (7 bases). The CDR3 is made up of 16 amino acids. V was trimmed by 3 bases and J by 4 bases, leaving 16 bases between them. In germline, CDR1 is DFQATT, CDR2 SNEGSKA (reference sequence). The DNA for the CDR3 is TGCAGTGCTAGTAAGGGGGGGCGTATCGGGGCCAACGTCCTGACTTTC. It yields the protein CSASKGGRIGANVLTF.